A single sample is the source of the 18 T cell receptor beta chains below, sequenced in a study of brain metastases from non-small cell lung cancer. The data were produced by immunoSEQ multiplex PCR, yet TCRdb's version contains in-frame clones alone and is incomplete. The sample consists of several thousand clones, around 81% of them appearing once. The sample was primary lung tumor tissue. The receptors were sampled from a donor aged 40 or over with non-small cell lung cancer.

This sequence joins TRBV28 and TRBJ2-7; 9 positions agree with TRBD1. Germline V CDR1 and CDR2: MDHEN, SYDVKM. The CDR3 spans 15 residues. Trimming removed 4 bases from V and 0 bases from J; junction bases left unmatched: 4. The CDR3 protein is CASSSRDRVSYEQYF. DNA for the CDR3: TGTGCCAGCAGTTCCCGGGACAGGGTCTCCTACGAGCAGTACTTC.

V usage is TRBV6-5 and J usage is TRBJ2-7; perhaps TRBD1 as D (5 bases). V was shortened by 6 bases and J by 7 bases, with 16 bases between the two germline ends. The germline V gene encodes CDR1 MNHEY and CDR2 SVGAGI. The CDR3 is made up of 13 amino acids. The chain's CDR3 is CASRPVFKGEQYF. For the CDR3, the DNA is TGTGCCAGCAGACCCGTCTTCAAGGGGGAGCAGTACTTC.

This rearrangement joins TRBV4-1 to TRBJ2-1, with TRBD2 matching over 12 bases. J gave up 7 bases and V 0 bases, and 7 bases lay outside the gene matches. This CDR3 contains 17 residues. CDR1 and CDR2 (germline): MGHRA, YSYEKL. CDR3 amino acids: CASSQDPPSGGVNEQFF. The CDR3 bases are TGCGCCAGCAGCCAAGATCCCCCTAGCGGGGGGGTGAATGAGCAGTTCTTC.

The table lists this clone with a few counts. Other nucleotide sequences in the sample specify the same CDR3. The chain carries TRBV4-3 and TRBJ1-1, with 10 bases fitting TRBD1. The CDR3 is made up of 15 amino acids. V was pared by 4 bases and J by 8 bases, with 10 bases of the junction left unmatched. Germline V gives CDR1 LGHNA, CDR2 YSLEER. This CDR3 reads CASSPQSADRGEAFF. Written as DNA, the CDR3 is TGCGCCAGCAGCCCCCAGAGTGCGGACAGGGGGGAAGCTTTCTTT.

This rearrangement joins TRBV6-5 to TRBJ2-3; D might be TRBD2 (6 bases). Trimming left V 6 bases short and J 8 bases short, with 15 bases between. Per the germline V gene, CDR1 is MNHEY and CDR2 is SVGAGI. The CDR3 spans 13 residues. In nucleotides, the CDR3 is TGTGCCAGCAGGACCTCGGGGGATGGTACGCAGTATTTT. Its translation: CASRTSGDGTQYF.

The rearrangement uses TRBV6-5 and TRBJ1-1; maybe TRBD1 (6 bases). CDR1 is MNHEY, CDR2 SVGAGI, per germline. The V gene lost 4 bases and the J gene lost 8 bases, with 8 bases spanning the gap. CDR3 length: 11 residues. CDR3 bases: TGTGCCAGCAGTTTCGGGACAGAAGCTTTCTTT. It encodes CASSFGTEAFF.

The chain combines TRBV7-2 with TRBJ2-5; 7 bases agree with TRBD2. The CDR3 spans 15 residues. Per the germline V gene, CDR1 is SGHTA and CDR2 is FQGNSA. Trimming cost V 4 bases and J 5 bases; bases outside gene matches: 10. The chain's CDR3 is CASSSLALLGETQYF. CDR3 DNA sequence: TGTGCCAGCAGCTCACTAGCGTTACTAGGGGAGACCCAGTACTTC.

The chain has TRBV28 and TRBJ2-5; D is ambiguous. The CDR3 runs to 10 residues. The germline V gene has CDR1 MDHEN and CDR2 SYDVKM. V was clipped by 10 bases and J by 5 bases, with 8 bases between them. CDR3 sequence (DNA): TGTGCCACGAAGGAGGAGACCCAGTACTTC. As protein: CATKEETQYF.

The J gene is TRBJ1-5, the V gene TRBV19; D unclear. The V end lost 4 bases, the J end lost 2 bases, and 15 bases lay between the germline ends. CDR3 length equals 16 residues. Germline V gene lookup returns CDR1 LNHDA and CDR2 SQIVND (reference sequence). The CDR3 sequence: CASSTDHPGGNQPQHF. The CDR3, as DNA: TGTGCCAGTAGTACGGACCACCCCGGCGGCAATCAGCCCCAGCATTTT.

With regard to this clone: A much larger clone lies one base from this, so it may be a read error. This sample also contains other DNA sequences that code for the same CDR3. The chain uses TRBV6-5 and TRBJ1-5, with 8 bases matching TRBD1. This CDR3 is 14 amino acids long. The germline CDR1 and CDR2 sequences are MNHEY and SVGAGI. The CDR3 DNA follows: TGTGCCAGCAGTCACAGGGGGTTCAATCAACCCCAGCATTTT. This sequence encodes CASSHRGFNQPQHF.

V and J are TRBV4-3 and TRBJ1-1; 7 bases map to TRBD1. This CDR3 has 15 residues. V lost 4 bases to trimming and J lost 3 bases; unmatched junction nucleotides: 8. The germline CDR1 and CDR2 sequences are LGHNA and YSLEER. CDR3 nucleotides: TGCGCCAGCAGCCCCCGACCCACAGGGGACACTGAAGCTTTCTTT. Translation gives CASSPRPTGDTEAFF.

V is TRBV25-1 and J is TRBJ1-2; D might be TRBD1 (5 bases). The germline CDR1 and CDR2 sequences are MGHDK and SYGVNS. Trimming shortened V by 6 bases and J by 0 bases, and 8 bases separated the two germline ends. The CDR3 runs 13 residues. The CDR3 DNA reads TGTGCCAGCAGCCGGGGGACTAACTATGGCTACACCTTC. This codes for CASSRGTNYGYTF.

Note on this clone: The junction differs from germline at one of its ends, possibly a read error. Other DNA variants within this sample encode the same CDR3. V is TRBV3-1 (or the pseudogene TRBV3-2) and J is TRBJ1-5; no clear D. CDR1 and CDR2 from the germline V gene are LGHDT and YNNKEL (reference sequence). The CDR3 runs to 12 residues. The CDR3 sequence is CASSQHNQPQHF. As DNA, the CDR3 is TGTGCCAGCAGCCAACACAATCAGCCCCAACATTTT.

Comments on this clone: One junction end disagrees with the germline gene, perhaps due to a read error. V usage is TRBV5-1 and J usage is TRBJ2-3; 7 bases align to TRBD2. This CDR3 has 15 residues. Germline V CDR1 and CDR2: SGHRS, YFSETQ. The CDR3, as DNA: TGCGCCAGCAGCTTGGAGCGGGGAAGCATAGATACGCAGTATTTT. Amino acids: CASSLERGSIDTQYF.

This clone was observed a handful of times. J is TRBJ2-3 and V is TRBV6-2 or TRBV6-3; TRBD2 matches 14 bases. Trimming removed 4 bases from V and 7 bases from J; junction bases left unmatched: 10. Germline V gives CDR1 MNHEY, CDR2 SVGEGT. The CDR3 is 17 residues long. CDR3 nucleotides: TGTGCCAGCAGTTCCGGGACTAGCGGGGGAAGGGGGTATACGCAGTATTTT. It codes for CASSSGTSGGRGYTQYF.

This clone was detected a few times. This chain connects TRBV30 to TRBJ1-6, with 7 bases identical to TRBD1. The junction had 6 bases not matched to a gene; V was cut back by 5 bases and J by 8 bases. From germline, CDR1 is GTSNPN and CDR2 SVGIG (reference sequence). The CDR3 is 13 residues long. The CDR3 coding sequence is TGTGCCTGGTCGACAGGGAGGCATTCACCCCTCCACTTT. This sequence encodes CAWSTGRHSPLHF.

This clone was recorded once. Other DNA sequences from this sample encode an identical CDR3 as well. The chain has TRBV5-5 and TRBJ2-6, with 10 positions matching TRBD1. This CDR3 spans 16 amino acids. Germline-derived CDR1 and CDR2 are SGHKS and YYEKEE (reference sequence). Losses at the gene ends were 4 bases for V and 3 bases for J; bases not matched to a gene: 4. The CDR3 spells CASSLTGGNGANVLTF. The CDR3 coding sequence is TGTGCCAGCAGCCTGACAGGGGGCAATGGGGCCAACGTCCTGACTTTC.

As for this clone: The junction differs from germline at one of its ends, possibly a read error. The chain combines TRBV13 with TRBJ2-7, with D possibly called TRBD1 or TRBD2 (5 bases each). This CDR3 spans 14 amino acids. Germline V gene lookup returns CDR1 PRHDT and CDR2 FYEKMQ (reference sequence). The DNA of the CDR3 is TGTGCCAACAGCGCACCCGGGACCGAATACGAGCAGTACTTC. Its protein product is CANSAPGTEYEQYF.